The TCR beta chain described here comes from a study of identical twins. V was clipped by 2 bases and J by 10 bases, with 12 bases between them. Germline loops: CDR1 SGHTA, CDR2 FQGNSA. This CDR3 has 13 amino acids. Each CDR3 protein is one row after TCRdb ran MiXCR on the 5' RACE reads. The table records some 690,000 distinct CDR3 sequences, less than 25% of them present only once. This clonotype was recorded a few times. The same data also went into a second study, on T cells expressing NK-cell markers. Per that paper: According to the study, TCR beta repertoires originated from sorted CD3+CD56+NKG2C+, CD3+CD56+NKG2C- and CD3+CD56-NKG2C+ T cells. Among the experiments, several used an anti-gamma-delta TCR antibody to restrict sorting to alpha-beta TCR T cells. In roughly six donors, dominant NKG2C+ clonotypes were about 1.0-7.0% of CD8+ T cells.

This receptor was taken from a woman aged 18-29 years in good health. The chain combines TRBV7-2 with TRBJ2-1; perhaps TRBD2 as D (7 bases). The sequenced sample was PBMCs. The CDR3 DNA reads TGTGCCAGCAGCTTACGCCGGGGGGCGGAGCAGTTCTTC. It specifies CASSLRRGAEQFF.